This T cell receptor beta chain came from a study of technical replicates of blood from a handful of donors. The CDR3 covers 16 residues. Trimming cost V 4 bases and J 3 bases, with 15 bases left between them. Per the germline V gene, CDR1 is SGHVS and CDR2 is FQNEAQ. The protocol was immunoSEQ multiplex PCR, while the TCRdb copy is restricted to in-frame clones and leaves out a portion. The repertoire holds about 89,000 clones, with about 94% as singletons. The rearrangement uses TRBV7-8 and TRBJ1-4, with D tentatively TRBD1 (5 bases). The sequencing input was T cells isolated from PBMCs. The receptor was derived from a human donor in good health. The CDR3, as DNA: TGTGCCAGCAGCTCCGTCGGGGGGTCGGCTAATGAAAAACTGTTTTTT. It specifies CASSSVGGSANEKLFF.